Listed here is a single T cell receptor beta chain. Its matching antigen is unknown. The sample is drawn from a study of T-cell memory formation after mild COVID-19. In germline, CDR1 is MGHRA, CDR2 YSYEKL. The CDR3 is made up of 14 amino acids. V shed 4 bases and J shed 6 bases, with 16 bases lying between them. The TCR alpha and TCR beta cDNA libraries, bearing sample barcodes and UMIs, were generated by 5'RACE using constant-segment primers. TCRdb used MiXCR to reprocess the 5' RACE reads, holding one entry per CDR3 protein. The sample carries hundreds of thousands of distinct CDR3 sequences, approximately 16% recorded once. Study results and limitations: Clones contracting over day 15 to 85 were CD4/CD8 balanced, with later expanders leaning CD4+. Those CD4+ clones that contracted were mainly in CM and EM (CD8+ ones in EMRA).

Sequenced material: PBMCs or a T cell subset sorted from them (not recorded which). The chain recombines TRBV4-1 with TRBJ2-7; D not resolved. This clonotype was obtained from a man younger than 35 who had mild COVID-19 (a few samples of this study predate the infection). Cell type and time point are not known. The CDR3 region has the DNA TGCGCCAGCAGCCCCAACGACCAGTGGGCCGAGCAGTACGTC. It codes for CASSPNDQWAEQYV.